Shown below are 7 T cell receptor beta chains from a single sample sequenced in a study of T cell repertoires in cytomegalovirus infection (dated by TCRdb to about 2019). The sequencer was an Illumina HiSeq 1500. TCRdb reran the public reads through fastp at Q25 and MiXCR, keeping productive beta chains. Rows with one shared CDR3 protein collapse into an entry with the most common genes and DNA. Here the sample has some 700,000 distinct CDR3 sequences; 35% occur a single time. Clones ranked in the top ten supply more than 2.5% of the sample. The sample comprised PBMCs. The receptors originated from a human donor in good health (CMV status not recorded). Some clones in this sample may be carry-over from other donors' samples.

The rearrangement links TRBV27 to TRBJ1-1; 9 nucleotides agree with TRBD1. CDR1 MNHEY and CDR2 SMNVEV come from the germline V gene (reference sequence). The CDR3 contains 16 residues. The J segment lost 4 bases and the V segment lost 5 bases, leaving 11 bases of the junction unmatched. The CDR3 reads CASSPGQGRGGTEAFF. CDR3 DNA: TGTGCCAGCAGTCCCGGACAGGGGAGGGGAGGCACTGAAGCTTTCTTT.

This chain links TRBV28 with TRBJ2-7; TRBD2 might be the D (6 bases). Germline V gene data show CDR1 as MDHEN and CDR2 as SYDVKM. Trimming pared 3 bases from V and 7 bases from J, leaving 13 bases between. The CDR3 runs 13 residues. The CDR3 sequence: CASSLSQGGEQYF. Written as DNA, the CDR3 is TGTGCCAGCAGTTTGTCTCAGGGAGGAGAGCAGTACTTC.

This clonotype was counted at least ten times. This chain uses TRBV14 with TRBJ2-5, with D unclear. Germline V lookup: CDR1 SGHDN, CDR2 FVKESK. The CDR3 spans 12 residues. The V end lost 1 base, the J end lost 7 bases, and 7 bases lay between the germline ends. Here the CDR3 DNA reads TGTGCCAGCAGCCAAGGGAGCTGGACCCAGTACTTC. Protein: CASSQGSWTQYF.

The rearrangement joins TRBV12-3 or TRBV12-4 to TRBJ2-5, with 9 bases lining up with TRBD2. This CDR3 has 16 residues. V shed 4 bases, J shed 5 bases, and the junction held 11 bases outside the gene matches. DNA for the CDR3: TGTGCCAGCAGTTCCATTAGCGGGAGTTTTTCTGAGACCCAGTACTTC. This codes for CASSSISGSFSETQYF.

The genes are TRBV19 and TRBJ2-6; 8 nucleotides line up with TRBD1. Germline CDR1 LNHDA, CDR2 SQIVND (reference sequence). CDR3 length: 15 residues. The V and J ends lost 4 bases and 4 bases, in that order; junction bases with no gene match: 3. CDR3 coding DNA: TGTGCCAGTAGTAACAGGGGGACCGGGGCCAACGTCCTGACTTTC. Translated, it gives CASSNRGTGANVLTF.

This clonotype showed up just a few times. The chain has TRBV20-1 and TRBJ2-5, with TRBD2 as a possible D gene (6 bases). The CDR3 sequence is 17 residues long. V lost 4 bases and J lost 2, with 23 bases in between. CDR1 and CDR2 from the germline V gene are DFQATT and SNEGSKA (reference sequence). CDR3 sequence: CSAKPLRDLLEQETQYF. The DNA for the CDR3 is TGCAGTGCTAAACCTTTGAGGGACTTATTAGAGCAAGAGACCCAGTACTTC.

J is TRBJ2-5 and V is TRBV5-8; D uncertain. Germline assignment: CDR1 SGHTS and CDR2 YDEGEE. The CDR3 runs to 16 residues. Deletions cut 2 bases from V and 0 bases from J, with 14 bases between. The CDR3 nucleotides read TGTGCCAGCAGCTTAGGTACCGGCCTACACCAAGAGACCCAGTACTTC. Translating it yields CASSLGTGLHQETQYF.